Reported below is one T cell receptor (beta chain). The CDR3 runs 14 residues. V trimming: 4 bases; J trimming: 2 bases; junction bases outside the gene matches: 3. Germline CDR1 reads MDHEN; CDR2 reads SYDVKM. The sample comes from a study of blood T cell repertoires in COVID-19. Study background: Acute and convalescent COVID-19 samples came from the United States, Italy and Spain.

Using immunoSEQ multiplex PCR, the repertoire was profiled, and TCRdb retains in-frame clones only, with some absent. The table lists 250,000 or so clones, around 88% of them singletons. The sample consisted of peripheral blood. This chain uses TRBV28 with TRBJ2-7, with 9 bases lining up with TRBD1. The source is a woman aged 25-40 years with COVID-19, enrolled during active disease. Here the CDR3 reads CASSSGTGTYEQYF. CDR3 nucleotides: TGTGCCAGCAGTTCCGGGACAGGGACCTACGAGCAGTACTTC. Full variable domain (outside the CDR3, taken from reference TRBV28 and TRBJ2-7): DVKVTQSSRYLVKRTGEKVFLECVQDMDHENMFWYRQDPGLGLRLIYFSYDVKMKEKGDIPEGYSVSREKKERFSLILESASTNQTSMYLCASSSGTGTYEQYFGPGTRLTVT.